These 5 T cell receptor beta chains were all obtained from the same sample, sequenced in a study of beta chain features in type 1 diabetes. Expressed TCRB transcripts were sequenced, since all the RNA that had been isolated was reverse transcribed. Assay used: immunoSEQ multiplex PCR; TCRdb lists only in-frame clones, some missing. The repertoire includes about 260,000 clones, around 68% of them detected once, and about 0.051% sits in the top ten. The sequenced sample consisted of naive CD4+ T cells from blood. These receptors all come from a man aged 25 to 40 in good health.

The CDR3 protein is CASTNGAAGLTQYF. The CDR3 nucleotides are TGTGCCAGCACAAACGGCGCGGCGGGTTTGACCCAGTACTTC. This chain joins TRBV9 and TRBJ2-5; tentatively, D is TRBD2 (5 bases). The CDR3 totals 14 residues. V was clipped by 6 bases and J by 7 bases, with 19 bases between them. Germline V lookup: CDR1 SGDLS, CDR2 YYNGEE.

The chain recombines TRBV18 with TRBJ2-7; 8 nucleotides match TRBD1. The germline gives CDR1 KGHSH, CDR2 LQKENI. V was clipped by 0 bases and J by 2 bases; unmatched bases: 0. The CDR3 extends over 14 amino acids. As DNA, the CDR3 is TGTGCCAGCTCACCACCGACAGGGGCCTACGAGCAGTACTTC. It is translated as CASSPPTGAYEQYF. The full variable domain, in which reference TRBV18 and TRBJ2-7 provide the parts outside the CDR3, is NAGVMQNPRHLVRRRGQEARLRCSPMKGHSHVYWYRQLPEEGLKFMVYLQKENIIDESGMPKERFSAEFPKEGPSILRIQQVVRGDSAAYFCASSPPTGAYEQYFGPGTRLTVT.

In regard to this clone: Additional DNA sequences in this sample encode the identical CDR3. V is TRBV29-1 and J is TRBJ2-1, with D perhaps TRBD1 (5 bases). V lost 2 bases and J 0 bases, leaving 5 bases between the germline ends. CDR3 length equals 13 residues. The germline V gene encodes CDR1 SQVTM and CDR2 ANQGSEA. CDR3 sequence (DNA): TGCAGCGTTGAAACAGGCTCCTACAATGAGCAGTTCTTC. As protein: CSVETGSYNEQFF.

This chain links TRBV30 with TRBJ2-5, with D uncertain. Trimming removed 2 bases from V and 3 bases from J, with 13 bases in between. This CDR3 contains 14 residues. Per the germline V gene, CDR1 is GTSNPN and CDR2 is SVGIG (reference sequence). Here the CDR3 reads CAWSTTRLKETQYF. Written as DNA, the CDR3 is TGTGCCTGGAGTACCACACGGTTAAAAGAGACCCAGTACTTC.

This clone was counted between two and nine times. CDR3 in amino acids: CAITLGSGRHDDTQYF. In DNA form, the CDR3 reads TGTGCCATCACCCTAGGTAGCGGGAGGCATGACGATACGCAGTATTTT. The chain employs TRBV10-3 and TRBJ2-3, with 10 bases aligning to TRBD2. This CDR3 contains 16 residues. V lost 7 bases, J lost 6 bases, and 13 bases stayed unmatched. Per the germline V gene, CDR1 is ENHRY and CDR2 is SYGVKD.